The 16 T cell receptor beta chains below were found in one sample sequenced in a study of shared clonotypes between healthy human individuals. Using immunoSEQ multiplex PCR, the repertoire was profiled, and TCRdb retains in-frame clones only, with some absent. The table includes about 2.4 million clones, more than 80% detected once. Sample: naive CD4+ T cells sorted from blood. Subset indicated: CD45RA+ positively selected. The receptors were sampled from a man aged 18 to 30 in good health.

This sequence joins TRBV9 and TRBJ2-1; no definite D call. Germline-derived CDR1 and CDR2 are SGDLS and YYNGEE. CDR3 length equals 14 residues. V lost 0 bases and J lost 9, with 13 bases in between. This CDR3 is CASSVAAGDSEQFF. The CDR3 DNA reads TGTGCCAGCAGCGTAGCAGCAGGTGACTCTGAGCAGTTCTTC.

The J gene is TRBJ2-1, the V gene TRBV7-9; D is ambiguous. In germline, CDR1 is SEHNR, CDR2 FQNEAQ (reference sequence). V was clipped by 5 bases and J by 3 bases, with 11 bases between them. There are 14 residues in the CDR3. In DNA, the CDR3 is TGTGCCAGCAGCCCCCTCTCTTACTACAATGAGCAGTTCTTC. The encoded protein is CASSPLSYYNEQFF. The whole variable domain, filled in from reference TRBV7-9 and TRBJ2-1, reads DTGVSQNPRHKITKRGQNVTFRCDPISEHNRLYWYRQTLGQGPEFLTYFQNEAQLEKSRLLSDRFSAERPKGSFSTLEIQRTEQGDSAMYLCASSPLSYYNEQFFGPGTRLTVL.

The V and J genes are TRBV5-8 and TRBJ1-3; possible D gene TRBD1, 5 bases. CDR1 and CDR2 from the germline V gene are SGHTS and YDEGEE. Trimming cost V 4 bases and J 6 bases, with 11 bases left between them. This CDR3 spans 13 amino acids. The CDR3 DNA is TGTGCCAGCAGCCCGGGACGGAAAAACACCATATATTTT. This sequence encodes CASSPGRKNTIYF.

The V and J genes are TRBV29-1 and TRBJ1-5, with 7 bases fitting TRBD1. CDR1 and CDR2 (germline): SQVTM, ANQGSEA. The junction had 3 bases not matched to a gene; V was cut back by 3 bases and J by 4 bases. This CDR3 is 13 amino acids long. The CDR3 nucleotides read TGCAGCGTTGATCCAGGGGGAAATCAGCCCCAGCATTTT. Translating gives CSVDPGGNQPQHF. Together with reference TRBV29-1 and TRBJ1-5, the CDR3 gives the full variable domain: SAVISQKPSRDICQRGTSLTIQCQVDSQVTMMFWYRQQPGQSLTLIATANQGSEATYESGFVIDKFPISRPNLTFSTLTVSNMSPEDSSIYLCSVDPGGNQPQHFGDGTRLSIL.

The J gene is TRBJ2-3, the V gene TRBV10-1; tentative D call: TRBD2 (7 bases). The CDR3 is 13 amino acids. Germline assignment: CDR1 WNHNN and CDR2 SYGVQD (reference sequence). Trimming shortened V by 9 bases and J by 0 bases, and 10 bases separated the two germline ends. The CDR3 loop reads CASRGASTDTQYF. In DNA, the CDR3 is TGCGCCAGTCGGGGGGCTAGCACAGATACGCAGTATTTT.

This chain joins TRBV15 and TRBJ2-7, with 9 nucleotides matching TRBD1. Per germline, CDR1 LNHNV and CDR2 YYDKDF (reference sequence). J lost 6 bases, V lost 0 bases, and 6 bases had no gene match. This CDR3 contains 15 residues. The CDR3 protein is CATSRDPTGGSEQYF. For the CDR3, the DNA is TGTGCCACCAGCAGAGATCCGACAGGGGGGAGCGAGCAGTACTTC.

The chain employs TRBV29-1 and TRBJ1-1; 9 nucleotides match TRBD1. The V segment lost 4 bases and the J segment 4 bases; nucleotides outside the gene matches: 7. Germline V gene sequence: CDR1 SQVTM, CDR2 ANQGSEA. CDR3 length equals 14 residues. This CDR3 is CSVAEQGAPTEAFF. The CDR3 nucleotides read TGCAGCGTTGCAGAACAGGGGGCGCCCACTGAAGCTTTCTTT.

The J gene is TRBJ1-2, the V gene TRBV7-9; a weak D match, TRBD1 (5 bases). Between the trimmed V and J ends, which lost 6 bases and 8 bases, there was a span of 19 bases. The germline gives CDR1 SEHNR, CDR2 FQNEAQ (reference sequence). CDR3 size: 14 residues. The CDR3 region is CASRGGTSVEGYTF. DNA of the CDR3: TGTGCCAGCAGGGGGGGGACCTCGGTAGAAGGCTACACCTTC.

CDR3 nucleotide sequence: TGTGCCAGCCTTTCTGATAGAGAGAGCTCCTATAATTCACCCCTCCACTTT. Translated: CASLSDRESSYNSPLHF. The rearrangement links TRBV7-9 to TRBJ1-6; no reliable D call. The CDR3 covers 17 residues. Germline CDR1 is SEHNR and CDR2 is FQNEAQ (reference sequence). Trimming left V 8 bases short and J 0 bases short, with 17 bases between.

The chain couples TRBV6-1 to TRBJ1-5; unclear D gene. The CDR3 covers 14 residues. Germline V gene data show CDR1 as MNHNS and CDR2 as SASEGT. The V end lost 6 bases, the J end lost 7 bases, and 16 bases lay between the germline ends. Here the CDR3 DNA reads TGTGCCAGCAGGGGCCACCTGGAGGGACAGCCCCAGCATTTT. It yields the protein CASRGHLEGQPQHF.

This chain uses TRBV5-8 with TRBJ1-1; 11 bases fit TRBD1. CDR3 length: 16 residues. Germline loops: CDR1 SGHTS, CDR2 YDEGEE. V shed 7 bases and J 1 base; nucleotides not matched to a gene: 9. CDR3 DNA sequence: TGTGCCAGCTCGACCGGGACAGGGGGTGGGAACACTGAAGCTTTCTTT. The encoded protein is CASSTGTGGGNTEAFF. The full variable domain, completed using reference TRBV5-8 and TRBJ1-1, is EAGVTQSPTHLIKTRGQQATLRCSPISGHTSVYWYQQALGLGLQFLLWYDEGEERNRGNFPPRFSGRQFPNYSSELNVNALELEDSALYLCASSTGTGGGNTEAFFGQGTRLTVV.

As for this clone: Other DNA variants within this sample encode the same CDR3. In DNA form, the CDR3 reads TGTGCCAGCAGTGAGGGACTAGCCCGCGAGCAGTACTTC. Its translation is CASSEGLAREQYF. The chain has TRBV6-1 and TRBJ2-7; TRBD2 agrees at 9 bases. V shed 3 bases, J shed 6 bases, and the junction held 3 bases outside the gene matches. The CDR3 loop spans 13 amino acids. Germline assignment: CDR1 MNHNS and CDR2 SASEGT.

This clone was seen just once. The rearrangement joins TRBV4-1 to TRBJ2-7; possibly TRBD1 for D (5 bases). Germline CDR1 and CDR2: MGHRA and YSYEKL. CDR3 length: 18 amino acids. V was trimmed by 0 bases and J by 5 bases, leaving 23 bases between them. CDR3 sequence: CASSQDRGGDSLHDEQYF. The CDR3 DNA sequence: TGCGCCAGCAGCCAAGATAGGGGCGGAGATTCACTACACGACGAGCAGTACTTC.

The rearrangement uses TRBV4-1 and TRBJ2-1; 7 nucleotides agree with TRBD1. This CDR3 is built from 15 residues. Germline loops: CDR1 MGHRA, CDR2 YSYEKL. Losses at the gene ends were 3 bases for V and 9 bases for J; bases not matched to a gene: 11. The CDR3 region is CASSHSRGSWSEQFF. In nucleotides, the CDR3 is TGCGCCAGCAGCCATTCCAGGGGGTCATGGAGTGAGCAGTTCTTC.

V usage is TRBV5-4 and J usage is TRBJ1-6, with 8 bases lining up with TRBD1. With 2 bases clipped from V and 5 bases from J, the junction kept 3 bases outside the gene matches. CDR1 is SGHNT and CDR2 is YYREEE in the germline V gene (reference sequence). There are 15 residues in the CDR3. CDR3 coding DNA: TGTGCCAGCAGCTTACTGGACAGGGATAATTCACCCCTCCACTTT. This sequence encodes CASSLLDRDNSPLHF.

The gene calls are TRBV7-9 and TRBJ2-3; possibly TRBD1 or TRBD2 for D (6 bases each). The V and J ends lost 5 bases and 8 bases respectively, with 17 bases between them. Germline V lookup: CDR1 SEHNR, CDR2 FQNEAQ (reference sequence). CDR3 size: 14 residues. DNA of the CDR3: TGTGCCAGCAGCGCCGGATCTTCGGGGGCTACGCAGTATTTT. Its translation is CASSAGSSGATQYF.